The 7 T cell receptor beta chains in this list originate from one sample, sequenced in a study of CD8+ T cells in alopecia areata. The treatment was: oral pan-JAK inhibitor, 5-10 mg twice daily. Extracted from the samples, RNA was reverse transcribed into cDNA to serve as the sequencing template. Measured with immunoSEQ multiplex PCR; TCRdb has only the in-frame clones, and not every one. The sample lists roughly 210,000 clones; approximately 47% were seen once. The sample here was CD4+ T cells sorted from blood, taken around week 37, from a patient treated with tofacitinib. All receptors derive from a human donor with alopecia areata.

This clone was counted once. The chain links TRBV11-2 to TRBJ2-6; D assignment may be TRBD1 or TRBD2 (5 bases each). This CDR3 region has 16 residues. Germline CDR1 SGHAT, CDR2 FQNNGV. Trimming removed 5 bases at V and 4 bases at J, with 15 bases between. The CDR3 DNA reads TGTGCCAGCAGCCCCGCACCAGGGACCGGGGCCAACGTCCTGACTTTC. Its translation: CASSPAPGTGANVLTF.

This chain joins TRBV15 and TRBJ2-7; possibly TRBD2 for D (6 bases). Germline V gene data show CDR1 as LNHNV and CDR2 as YYDKDF (reference sequence). V was trimmed by 3 bases and J by 0 bases, leaving 15 bases between them. The CDR3 sequence is 16 residues long. CDR3 sequence: CATSSGGTAYSYEQYF. DNA of the CDR3: TGTGCCACCAGCAGTGGGGGGACTGCGTACTCCTACGAGCAGTACTTC.

This rearrangement joins TRBV25-1 to TRBJ1-3, with D unresolved. CDR1 and CDR2 from the germline V gene are MGHDK and SYGVNS. Deletions cut 1 base from V and 4 bases from J, with 5 bases between. CDR3 length: 13 amino acids. CDR3 amino acids: CASSEFVGNTIYF. For the CDR3, the DNA is TGTGCCAGCAGTGAATTTGTAGGAAACACCATATATTTT.

This chain links TRBV7-2 with TRBJ2-7; 8 bases align to TRBD2. CDR3 length: 14 amino acids. Germline loops: CDR1 SGHTA, CDR2 FQGNSA. V shed 5 bases and J 6 bases; nucleotides not matched to a gene: 9. CDR3 amino acids: CASSRGLGLGEQYF. The CDR3 DNA is TGTGCCAGCAGCAGGGGACTAGGTCTGGGCGAGCAGTACTTC.

This rearrangement joins TRBV28 to TRBJ1-2; 7 bases align to TRBD1. V lost 4 bases and J lost 6; bases outside the gene matches: 5. The CDR3 has 13 residues. CDR1 is MDHEN, CDR2 SYDVKM, per germline. In nucleotides, the CDR3 is TGTGCCAGCAGTTCCGGGACAGCCAATGGCTACACCTTC. Protein: CASSSGTANGYTF.

The rearrangement joins TRBV5-1 to TRBJ2-1; D unclear. Germline V gives CDR1 SGHRS, CDR2 YFSETQ. The CDR3 sequence is 16 residues long. The ends were cut back, 0 bases at V and 0 bases at J, with 10 bases in the middle. CDR3 loop: CASSLVVTDSYNEQFF. The DNA of the CDR3 is TGCGCCAGCAGCTTGGTGGTCACTGACTCCTACAATGAGCAGTTCTTC.

The chain is built from TRBV4-3 and TRBJ2-2; D may be TRBD1 (5 bases). Per the germline V gene, CDR1 is LGHNA and CDR2 is YSLEER. The CDR3 runs 17 residues. The V and J ends lost 1 base and 3 bases respectively, with 15 bases between them. CDR3 in DNA: TGCGCCAGCAGCCAAGTTAGAACAGGCGATCACACCGGGGAGCTGTTTTTT. Its protein is CASSQVRTGDHTGELFF.